Presented here are 25 T cell receptor beta chains from one specimen sequenced in a study of response to subunit inactivated influenza vaccine. MiXCR, applied by TCRdb to the RT-PCR reads, yields one record per CDR3 protein. The sample yields under 200,000 distinct CDR3 sequences, over 9.5% seen once. The data also belong to a second study, concerning T cells expressing NK-cell markers. That work adds: Libraries used 5'RACE template switching adding universal primer site and UMIs.

The source was CD8+ T cells sorted from PBMCs, collected 11 to 12 days after vaccination. The receptors originated from a man aged 50 to 60 who received an inactivated influenza vaccine.

The chain uses TRBV5-1 and TRBJ1-1, with 9 bases identical to TRBD1. Germline V gene data show CDR1 as SGHRS and CDR2 as YFSETQ. The CDR3 spans 17 residues. V shed 4 bases and J 2 bases; nucleotides not matched to a gene: 12. CDR3 in amino acids: CASSLYPGQGHNTEAFF. In DNA form, the CDR3 reads TGCGCCAGCAGCCTTTACCCGGGACAGGGCCACAACACTGAAGCTTTCTTT.

This clonotype was seen at least ten times. The CDR3 bases are TGTGCCAGCAGTTTATGGGCGGGGGAAGGCGTTAATTCACCCCTCCACTTT. This sequence encodes CASSLWAGEGVNSPLHF. The chain recombines TRBV12-3 or TRBV12-4 with TRBJ1-6; possibly TRBD1 for D (5 bases). V lost 2 bases to trimming and J lost 6 bases, with 17 bases between them. There are 17 residues in the CDR3.

This clonotype came up many times. In nucleotides, the CDR3 is TGCGCCAGCAGCGCCCAAACGGGGGTCACTGAAGCTTTCTTT. It encodes CASSAQTGVTEAFF. This chain uses TRBV4-1 with TRBJ1-1; D may be TRBD1 (5 bases). V lost 5 bases to trimming and J lost 4 bases, with 14 bases between them. The CDR3 loop spans 14 amino acids. Germline V gene sequence: CDR1 MGHRA, CDR2 YSYEKL.

The table lists this clonotype with a few counts. The chain joins TRBV29-1 to TRBJ2-1; D may correspond to TRBD1 or TRBD2 (5 bases each). Germline CDR1 and CDR2: SQVTM and ANQGSEA. Deletions cut 6 bases from V and 7 bases from J, with 25 bases between. This CDR3 spans 16 amino acids. CDR3 region: CSVNPTGTDLWNEQFF. The CDR3 bases are TGCAGCGTCAACCCTACGGGGACCGATCTATGGAATGAGCAGTTCTTC.

This clonotype came up a few times. The chain recombines TRBV6-2 or TRBV6-3 with TRBJ2-5, with 9 bases matching TRBD2. CDR1 and CDR2 from the germline V gene are MNHEY and SVGEGT. The CDR3 has 22 amino acids. Germline trimming cut 1 base from V and 1 base from J; bases unmatched to any gene: 22. CDR3 bases: TGTGCCAGCAGTTACTACCCCCCCCGGGGTCTAGCGGGATCTAGAGGCCAAGAGACCCAGTACTTC. It codes for CASSYYPPRGLAGSRGQETQYF.

In its sample, this clonotype was seen many times. The V call is TRBV12-3 or TRBV12-4, the J call TRBJ2-7, with TRBD1 matching 11 bases. V shed 6 bases, J shed 2 bases, and the junction held 3 bases outside the gene matches. The CDR3 has 14 residues. The CDR3 region is CASRPGQGAYEQYF. The CDR3 bases are TGTGCCAGCAGACCGGGACAGGGGGCCTACGAGCAGTACTTC.

The chain combines TRBV7-6 with TRBJ1-4; D remains unclear. Germline V lookup: CDR1 SGHVS, CDR2 FNYEAQ. Trimming cost V 7 bases and J 8 bases, with 26 bases left between them. The CDR3 runs 17 residues. CDR3 loop: CASTPYGYGRGWEKLFF. CDR3 nucleotide sequence: TGTGCCAGCACCCCTTACGGGTACGGGCGCGGGTGGGAAAAACTGTTTTTT.

The V and J genes are TRBV20-1 and TRBJ2-7; 10 positions agree with TRBD2. V gave up 6 bases and J gave up 5 bases; unmatched junction bases: 16. This CDR3 contains 16 residues. Per the germline V gene, CDR1 is DFQATT and CDR2 is SNEGSKA (reference sequence). The chain's CDR3 is CSAIPRSGGESDEQYF. The CDR3 bases are TGCAGTGCCATCCCCCGGAGCGGGGGGGAGTCCGACGAGCAGTACTTC.

On this clonotype itself: An end of the junction differs from the germline gene, which may be a read error. This sequence joins TRBV7-3 and TRBJ2-3, with 7 bases that match TRBD2. The germline CDR1 and CDR2 sequences are SGHTA and FQGTGA. The CDR3 totals 16 residues. The CDR3 is CGSSLWASGLTDTQYF. The CDR3, as DNA: TGTGGCAGCAGCTTATGGGCTAGCGGACTCACAGATACGCAGTATTTT.

This clonotype was seen a few times. The V gene is TRBV2, the J gene TRBJ2-7; 8 bases match TRBD1. J was trimmed by 6 bases and V by 6 bases; bases with no gene match: 4. The CDR3 runs to 12 residues. Germline-derived CDR1 and CDR2 are SNHLY and FYNNEI. CDR3 sequence (DNA): TGTGCCAGCAGGACAGGGGTCTTCGAGCAGTACTTC. Encoded protein: CASRTGVFEQYF.

This clonotype was counted only a few times. Its ends do not fully match the called genes, so a read error is possible. The rearrangement joins TRBV9 to TRBJ2-3, with 9 bases identical to TRBD1. This CDR3 spans 12 amino acids. Looked up from germline, CDR1 is SGDLS and CDR2 is YYNGEE. The CDR3 protein is CASSPSGQGMDF. The DNA of the CDR3 is TGTGCCAGCAGCCCGAGTGGACAGGGGATGGATTTT.

This chain uses TRBV5-6 with TRBJ2-7; unclear D gene. CDR1 SGHDT and CDR2 YYEEEE come from the germline V gene. Trimming shortened V by 8 bases and J by 9 bases, and 21 bases separated the two germline ends. There are 13 residues in the CDR3. The CDR3 bases are TGTGCCAGGAGCACCGGTCCCGTCTGCCCGCAGTACTTC. Protein product: CARSTGPVCPQYF. The whole variable domain, filled in from reference TRBV5-6 and TRBJ2-7, reads DAGVTQSPTHLIKTRGQQVTLRCSPKSGHDTVSWYQQALGQGPQFIFQYYEEEERQRGNFPDRFSGHQFPNYSSELNVNALLLGDSALYLCARSTGPVCPQYFGPGTRLTVT.

This clonotype was counted ten times or more. This chain joins TRBV29-1 and TRBJ2-3; D gene uncertain. Germline loops: CDR1 SQVTM, CDR2 ANQGSEA. V was clipped by 6 bases and J by 8 bases, with 15 bases between them. This CDR3 is 12 amino acids long. The DNA for the CDR3 is TGCAGCGTGGAGAACTTGCCGGGTACGCAGTATTTT. As protein: CSVENLPGTQYF.

This clonotype has just a few counts. The chain combines TRBV2 with TRBJ2-2, with D possibly matching TRBD1 (6 bases). The CDR3 totals 14 residues. Per germline, CDR1 SNHLY and CDR2 FYNNEI. The V end lost 8 bases, the J end lost 0 bases, and 10 bases lay between the germline ends. The CDR3, as DNA: TGTGCCAGCGAACAGGGTACGAACACCGGGGAGCTGTTTTTT. Translating it yields CASEQGTNTGELFF.

This clonotype appeared many times. The chain links TRBV7-2 to TRBJ2-1; TRBD2 might be the D (6 bases). Germline CDR1 reads SGHTA; CDR2 reads FQGNSA. Trimming removed 5 bases at V and 0 bases at J, with 14 bases between. The CDR3 is 16 residues long. The CDR3 region is CASSAGWAYSYNEQFF. CDR3 bases: TGTGCCAGCAGCGCGGGGTGGGCCTACTCCTACAATGAGCAGTTCTTC.

The V and J genes are TRBV20-1 and TRBJ2-3; maybe TRBD2 (6 bases). CDR3 length equals 15 residues. Germline V CDR1 and CDR2: DFQATT, SNEGSKA (reference sequence). V lost 6 bases to trimming and J lost 4 bases, with 20 bases between them. The CDR3 is CSAPTDREFADTQYF. CDR3 nucleotide sequence: TGCAGTGCCCCGACGGACCGGGAGTTCGCAGATACGCAGTATTTT.

This clonotype was observed a handful of times. The CDR3 is CASSFRGGSSYNEQFF. In nucleotides, the CDR3 is TGTGCCAGCAGCTTTCGGGGGGGAAGCTCCTACAATGAGCAGTTCTTC. This chain connects TRBV7-9 to TRBJ2-1; 8 nucleotides align to TRBD2. The CDR3 length is 16 residues. Germline V gene data show CDR1 as SEHNR and CDR2 as FQNEAQ (reference sequence). V lost 3 bases and J lost 0; bases outside the gene matches: 4.

This clonotype was counted between two and nine times. The chain carries TRBV27 and TRBJ2-3, with TRBD2 as a possible D gene (7 bases). The V end lost 5 bases, the J end lost 5 bases, and 11 bases lay between the germline ends. Germline CDR1 reads MNHEY; CDR2 reads SMNVEV (reference sequence). The CDR3 length is 13 residues. The CDR3 is CASSRGAIDTQYF. The CDR3 DNA sequence: TGTGCCAGCAGTCGGGGGGCCATAGATACGCAGTATTTT.

The chain carries TRBV6-4 and TRBJ2-1; 7 bases are a match to TRBD1. The CDR3 covers 15 residues. Germline V gives CDR1 MRHNA, CDR2 SNTAGT. Trimming removed 2 bases from V and 7 bases from J; junction bases left unmatched: 8. The CDR3 nucleotides read TGTGCCAGCAGTGACGTAGGGGGCGCAAGGAATGAGCAGTTCTTC. Translated: CASSDVGGARNEQFF.

The chain employs TRBV24-1 and TRBJ2-2; no reliable D call. The CDR3 covers 14 residues. V shed 0 bases and J shed 2 bases, with 3 bases lying between them. Germline CDR1 reads KGHDR; CDR2 reads SFDVKD. The CDR3 DNA follows: TGTGCCACCAGTGATTTGCGTAACACCGGGGAGCTGTTTTTT. Translating gives CATSDLRNTGELFF.

This clonotype was seen a handful of times. The chain has TRBV29-1 and TRBJ1-1, with D uncertain. This CDR3 is built from 12 residues. CDR1 is SQVTM and CDR2 is ANQGSEA in the germline V gene. V lost 1 base and J 5 bases, leaving 8 bases between the germline ends. Here the CDR3 DNA reads TGCAGCGTTGAAGGGGGAGGAACTGAAGCTTTCTTT. Translating gives CSVEGGGTEAFF.

The V call is TRBV10-3, the J call TRBJ1-4; TRBD1 matches 7 bases. V lost 1 base and J lost 0; bases outside the gene matches: 2. Germline CDR1 and CDR2: ENHRY and SYGVKD. This CDR3 comprises 16 residues. The CDR3 coding sequence is TGTGCCATCAGTGAGTTCCAGGGGGCAACTAATGAAAAACTGTTTTTT. It is translated as CAISEFQGATNEKLFF.

This clonotype was observed a few times. This rearrangement joins TRBV6-1 to TRBJ2-1; 8 nucleotides match TRBD2. Losses at the gene ends were 4 bases for V and 2 bases for J; bases not matched to a gene: 7. The CDR3 spans 16 residues. In germline, CDR1 is MNHNS, CDR2 SASEGT. DNA for the CDR3: TGTGCCAGCAGTGCCAGCGGGAGCAGAGCCTACAATGAGCAGTTCTTC. It codes for CASSASGSRAYNEQFF.

The chain is built from TRBV30 and TRBJ2-7, with 10 bases identical to TRBD1. The CDR3 spans 12 residues. From germline, CDR1 is GTSNPN and CDR2 SVGIG (reference sequence). The CDR3, as DNA: TGTGCTACCAGGACAGGGGGCTACGAGCAGTACTTC. This codes for CATRTGGYEQYF.

This clonotype appeared many times. This rearrangement joins TRBV9 to TRBJ2-1, with D tentatively TRBD1 or TRBD2 (6 bases each). Trimming cost V 3 bases and J 0 bases, with 10 bases left between them. The CDR3 contains 15 residues. CDR1 SGDLS and CDR2 YYNGEE come from the germline V gene. CDR3 amino acids: CASSERGVSYNEQFF. The CDR3 DNA reads as TGTGCCAGCAGCGAGAGGGGGGTCTCCTACAATGAGCAGTTCTTC.